This is a list of T cell receptor beta chains from one sample in a study. The repertoire was sequenced with immunoSEQ multiplex PCR; TCRdb's copy has only in-frame clones and lacks some. The sample holds some 68,000 clones; 93% are singletons and the top ten take around 4.6%. Material: PBMCs. These receptors originate from a man aged 35 to 55 with rheumatoid arthritis. CDR3s include the opening cysteine and the closing phenylalanine or tryptophan. The D gene is left open where the match is weak.

j_gene: TRBJ2-1
d_gene: -
len: 16
v_gene: TRBV5-5
CDR3aa: CASSLLTGASYNEQFF

j_gene: TRBJ2-7
d_gene: TRBD2
len: 15
v_gene: TRBV5-4
CDR3aa: CASSLGTSAAYEQYF

j_gene: TRBJ1-4
d_gene: -
len: 16
v_gene: TRBV11-2
CDR3aa: CASRSRSEPPNEKLFF

j_gene: TRBJ2-2
d_gene: TRBD1
len: 15
v_gene: TRBV5-6
CDR3aa: CASSADRGLGGELFF

j_gene: TRBJ1-1
d_gene: -
len: 10
v_gene: TRBV30
CDR3aa: CASFRTEAFF

j_gene: TRBJ2-3
d_gene: -
len: 15
v_gene: TRBV27
CDR3aa: CASSKRGRGTDTQYF

j_gene: TRBJ1-4
d_gene: -
len: 13
v_gene: TRBV28
CDR3aa: CASSGGREEKLFF

j_gene: TRBJ1-1
d_gene: -
len: 16
v_gene: TRBV5-1
CDR3aa: CASSLYVYGRDTEAFF

j_gene: TRBJ1-1
d_gene: TRBD1
len: 14
v_gene: TRBV29-1
CDR3aa: CSVDRTGGNTEAFF

j_gene: TRBJ1-4
d_gene: -
len: 15
v_gene: TRBV6-5
CDR3aa: CASSPRHGSNEKLFF

j_gene: TRBJ2-1
d_gene: -
len: 16
v_gene: TRBV7-2
CDR3aa: CASSLGLDKPYNEQFF

j_gene: TRBJ1-1
d_gene: -
len: 17
v_gene: TRBV3-1/TRBV3-2
CDR3aa: CASSQAGRGIFPAEAFF

j_gene: TRBJ2-2
d_gene: -
len: 11
v_gene: TRBV20-1
CDR3aa: CSARGGGELFF

j_gene: TRBJ2-7
d_gene: TRBD1
len: 16
v_gene: TRBV4-3
CDR3aa: CASSQDYRQGAYEQYF

j_gene: TRBJ2-1
d_gene: -
len: 17
v_gene: TRBV11-2
CDR3aa: CASSPRPSTGVNNEQFF

j_gene: TRBJ2-7
d_gene: TRBD2
len: 17
v_gene: TRBV7-2
CDR3aa: CASSTRPGTSGSGEQYF

j_gene: TRBJ2-4
d_gene: -
len: 18
v_gene: TRBV4-3
CDR3aa: CASSQDFAGTNEKNIQYF

j_gene: TRBJ1-1
d_gene: -
len: 13
v_gene: TRBV9
CDR3aa: CASSVALNTEAFF

j_gene: TRBJ1-2
d_gene: -
len: 14
v_gene: TRBV6-5
CDR3aa: CASSSRRQSYGYTF

j_gene: TRBJ2-7
d_gene: -
len: 14
v_gene: TRBV19
CDR3aa: CASRFRFSSHEQYF

j_gene: TRBJ2-1
d_gene: TRBD2
len: 16
v_gene: TRBV12-5
CDR3aa: CASGLLGLAGSNEQFF

j_gene: TRBJ2-3
d_gene: -
len: 13
v_gene: TRBV6-5
CDR3aa: CASSAGLTDTQYF

j_gene: TRBJ1-4
d_gene: TRBD1
len: 15
v_gene: TRBV14
CDR3aa: CASSQKTGGIGKLFF

j_gene: TRBJ1-1
d_gene: TRBD1
len: 15
v_gene: TRBV6-2/TRBV6-3
CDR3aa: CASSYSRQGMTEAFF

j_gene: TRBJ1-1
d_gene: -
len: 16
v_gene: TRBV7-9
CDR3aa: CASSLAGLGLNTEAFF

j_gene: TRBJ1-1
d_gene: -
len: 14
v_gene: TRBV19
CDR3aa: CASSGPGARLEAFF

j_gene: TRBJ1-2
d_gene: -
len: 16
v_gene: TRBV6-1
CDR3aa: CASSDPFTGSNYGYTF

j_gene: TRBJ2-3
d_gene: -
len: 14
v_gene: TRBV19
CDR3aa: CASSIGQGTDTQYF

j_gene: TRBJ1-1
d_gene: -
len: 13
v_gene: TRBV2
CDR3aa: CASRDNLNTEAFF

j_gene: TRBJ1-6
d_gene: TRBD1
len: 18
v_gene: TRBV5-6
CDR3aa: CASSLPGGSSSYNSPLHF

j_gene: TRBJ1-3
d_gene: -
len: 15
v_gene: TRBV5-5
CDR3aa: CASSPGPGAGNTIYF

j_gene: TRBJ1-4
d_gene: -
len: 14
v_gene: TRBV7-9
CDR3aa: CASSLASGHEKLFF